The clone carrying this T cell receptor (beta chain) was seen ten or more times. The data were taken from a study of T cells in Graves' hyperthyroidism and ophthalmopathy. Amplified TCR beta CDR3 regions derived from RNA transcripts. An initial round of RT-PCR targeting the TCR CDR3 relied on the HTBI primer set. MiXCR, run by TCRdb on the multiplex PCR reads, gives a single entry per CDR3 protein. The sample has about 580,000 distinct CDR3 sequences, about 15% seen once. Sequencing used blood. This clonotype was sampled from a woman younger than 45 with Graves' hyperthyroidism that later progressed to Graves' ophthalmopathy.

The CDR3: CSAATGESPLHF. The CDR3 bases are TGCAGTGCCGCTACAGGGGAATCACCCCTCCACTTT. The chain employs TRBV20-1 and TRBJ1-6, with 7 bases lining up with TRBD1. Germline V gene data show CDR1 as DFQATT and CDR2 as SNEGSKA (reference sequence). Unmatched junction bases numbered 6, after V lost 6 bases and J lost 10 bases. This CDR3 comprises 12 residues.